This TCR beta chain was captured in a study of blood T cell repertoires in COVID-19. On the study more broadly: Sites in the United States, Italy and Spain provided acute and convalescent COVID-19 samples.

V shed 3 bases, J shed 4 bases, and the junction held 5 bases outside the gene matches. Germline V gene lookup returns CDR1 KGHDR and CDR2 SFDVKD. The CDR3 runs to 16 residues. Cohorts were assigned according to the clinical history that participants reported. Per the authors' pipeline: Estimates of nucleated cell counts were drawn from the amplification of reference gene primers. Measured with immunoSEQ multiplex PCR; TCRdb has only the in-frame clones, and not every one. Clonal size and the V and J genes are those of that table, whereas D and trimming came from the DNA. The sample has fewer than 300,000 clones; 88% are singletons.

Sequenced sample: PBMCs or T cells enriched from blood (not recorded which). The gene calls are TRBV24-1 and TRBJ1-5, with 10 bases fitting TRBD1. This sequence originates from a woman in her thirties or forties with acute COVID-19. CDR3 bases: TGTGCCACCAGTGATGGGACAGGGGAGCGGAATCAGCCCCAGCATTTT. It encodes CATSDGTGERNQPQHF.